The 22 T cell receptor beta chains reported below all come from one sample, sequenced in a study of cytomegalovirus exposure and HLA in healthy donors. PCR primers comprised 60 Vbeta and 13 Jbeta primers. The protocol was immunoSEQ multiplex PCR, while the TCRdb copy is restricted to in-frame clones and leaves out a portion. Of roughly 200,000 clones in the sample, over 80% are singletons; the top ten hold roughly 0.71%. The source material was PBMCs. Source of these receptors: a boy between 2 and 10 years old in good health and CMV-seronegative.

The chain joins TRBV9 to TRBJ1-6; TRBD1 aligns across 12 bases. Germline values: CDR1 SGDLS, CDR2 YYNGEE. J lost 9 bases, V lost 2 bases, and 3 bases had no gene match. This CDR3 has 15 amino acids. The CDR3 loop is CASSVGQGALSPLHF. The CDR3 DNA is TGTGCCAGCAGCGTGGGACAGGGGGCGCTTTCACCCCTCCACTTT.

The chain employs TRBV6-4 and TRBJ2-2; D gene unclear. Trimming cost V 4 bases and J 0 bases, with 6 bases left between them. Germline loops: CDR1 MRHNA, CDR2 SNTAGT. The CDR3 runs to 14 residues. The CDR3 sequence is CASSVTANTGELFF. In DNA form, the CDR3 reads TGTGCCAGCAGTGTAACAGCGAACACCGGGGAGCTGTTTTTT.

The rearrangement joins TRBV10-3 to TRBJ2-1; D is ambiguous. The germline V gene encodes CDR1 ENHRY and CDR2 SYGVKD. This CDR3 is 14 amino acids long. The ends were cut back, 4 bases at V and 6 bases at J, with 13 bases in the middle. CDR3 protein: CAISAWSYTNEQFF. In DNA, the CDR3 is TGTGCCATCAGTGCTTGGAGCTACACCAATGAGCAGTTCTTC.

The chain has TRBV30 and TRBJ1-5; a weak D match, TRBD1 (6 bases). The CDR3 length is 13 residues. Trimming removed 5 bases at V and 7 bases at J, with 15 bases between. CDR1 GTSNPN and CDR2 SVGIG come from the germline V gene (reference sequence). The CDR3, as DNA: TGTGCCTGGGCAAGGGGGAGAGGGCAGCCCCAGCATTTT. As protein: CAWARGRGQPQHF.

This clone occurred a few times. V and J are TRBV2 and TRBJ1-1; 9 nucleotides align to TRBD1. The CDR3 is made up of 14 amino acids. J was trimmed by 4 bases and V by 8 bases; bases with no gene match: 8. CDR1 is SNHLY, CDR2 FYNNEI, per germline. In DNA form, the CDR3 reads TGTGCCAGCGGTCCTGACAGGGGGAGCACTGAAGCTTTCTTT. As protein: CASGPDRGSTEAFF.

The chain employs TRBV30 and TRBJ1-2; D possibly corresponds to TRBD1 (6 bases). The length of the CDR3 is 13 residues. Deletions cut 7 bases from V and 6 bases from J, with 18 bases between. Germline V gene lookup returns CDR1 GTSNPN and CDR2 SVGIG (reference sequence). The CDR3 sequence: CAYKDSAFDGYTF. The CDR3 region has the DNA TGTGCCTATAAGGACAGCGCGTTCGATGGCTACACCTTC.

The rearrangement links TRBV11-2 to TRBJ2-7; 9 bases are shared with TRBD2. CDR1 and CDR2 (germline): SGHAT, FQNNGV. V trimming: 5 bases; J trimming: 2 bases; junction bases outside the gene matches: 4. The length of the CDR3 is 14 residues. CDR3 sequence (DNA): TGTGCCAGCAGCCAGGGACTAGCAGCCTACGAGCAGTACTTC. It translates to CASSQGLAAYEQYF.

The rearrangement uses TRBV27 and TRBJ2-5, with TRBD2 identical over 15 bases. CDR1 is MNHEY and CDR2 is SMNVEV in the germline V gene (reference sequence). The CDR3 contains 16 residues. V shed 5 bases and J 5 bases; nucleotides not matched to a gene: 6. In DNA, the CDR3 is TGTGCCAGCAGTAGGGGACTAGCGGGGGGAACGGAGACCCAGTACTTC. Protein product: CASSRGLAGGTETQYF.

This chain uses TRBV6-5 with TRBJ1-1, with TRBD1 as a possible D gene (6 bases). Trimming shortened V by 8 bases and J by 2 bases, and 15 bases separated the two germline ends. Germline V gene sequence: CDR1 MNHEY, CDR2 SVGAGI. The CDR3 spans 14 residues. The CDR3 loop reads CASVPGHKNTEAFF. In nucleotides, the CDR3 is TGTGCCAGCGTCCCGGGACACAAAAACACTGAAGCTTTCTTT.

The chain is built from TRBV19 and TRBJ2-5, with D perhaps matching TRBD2 (5 bases). CDR3 length equals 15 residues. V dropped 6 bases and J dropped 1 base, with 15 bases sitting between them. CDR1 is LNHDA and CDR2 is SQIVND in the germline V gene (reference sequence). CDR3 in amino acids: CASRSAGRTQETQYF. CDR3 nucleotide sequence: TGTGCCAGTAGGTCGGCGGGCAGGACCCAAGAGACCCAGTACTTC.

This rearrangement joins TRBV7-8 to TRBJ1-5, with D maybe TRBD1 (5 bases). Germline values: CDR1 SGHVS, CDR2 FQNEAQ. Trimming cost V 5 bases and J 0 bases, with 11 bases left between them. The CDR3 consists of 15 residues. The CDR3 DNA is TGTGCCAGCAGCGACTCTGACAGTAGCAATCAGCCCCAGCATTTT. It specifies CASSDSDSSNQPQHF.

CDR3 loop: CASSPSGDISYEQYF. CDR3 nucleotides: TGCGCCAGCAGCCCCTCCGGGGACATTTCCTACGAGCAGTACTTC. The J gene is TRBJ2-7, the V gene TRBV5-1, with D possibly matching TRBD1 (6 bases). CDR3 length: 15 amino acids. Germline CDR1 SGHRS, CDR2 YFSETQ. V was pared by 4 bases and J by 1 base, with 15 bases between.

CDR3 bases: TGTGCCAGTAGTATAGAGTTCAGGGGGCCCCAGCATTTT. This translates into CASSIEFRGPQHF. The genes are TRBV19 and TRBJ1-5; tentatively, D is TRBD1 (6 bases). In germline, CDR1 is LNHDA, CDR2 SQIVND (reference sequence). V dropped 0 bases and J dropped 9 bases, with 9 bases sitting between them. This CDR3 is built from 13 residues.

This clone appeared a single time. This rearrangement joins TRBV6-5 to TRBJ2-1; 7 nucleotides match TRBD2. CDR3 length: 15 residues. The germline V gene has CDR1 MNHEY and CDR2 SVGAGI. Trimming removed 6 bases from V and 2 bases from J; junction bases left unmatched: 7. The chain's CDR3 is CASSTTGGPYNEQFF. CDR3 sequence (DNA): TGTGCCAGCAGCACGACGGGAGGACCCTACAATGAGCAGTTCTTC.

This chain joins TRBV30 and TRBJ2-7; maybe TRBD1 (6 bases). Germline V gene data show CDR1 as GTSNPN and CDR2 as SVGIG (reference sequence). V was trimmed by 2 bases and J by 8 bases, leaving 13 bases between them. CDR3 length: 12 amino acids. CDR3 in amino acids: CAWSPDSIKQYF. The CDR3 bases are TGTGCCTGGAGTCCGGACAGCATCAAGCAGTACTTC.

The chain combines TRBV7-2 with TRBJ1-2, with D perhaps TRBD1 (5 bases). The germline V gene has CDR1 SGHTA and CDR2 FQGNSA. Between the trimmed V and J ends, which lost 7 bases and 4 bases, there was a span of 19 bases. CDR3 length: 15 residues. The CDR3 region is CASNQGASSIYGYTF. CDR3 nucleotides: TGTGCCAGCAATCAAGGGGCCTCCTCGATCTATGGCTACACCTTC.

With regard to this clone: The conserved phenylalanine or tryptophan is not found at the CDR3 terminus, so this likely reflects a read error. The DNA is left out, because the CDR3 cannot be placed on it with certainty; the CDR3 is given as TCRdb lists it. The V gene is TRBV18, the J gene TRBJ2-7; the table gives TRBD2 as D, unverified against the DNA. The CDR3 length equals 11 residues, ends included. Looked up from germline, CDR1 is KGHSH and CDR2 is LQKENI. The CDR3 reads CASSAGQRPLL.

The rearrangement links TRBV19 to TRBJ2-5, with 7 bases identical to TRBD1. The CDR3 is 15 amino acids. Germline CDR1 is LNHDA and CDR2 is SQIVND (reference sequence). V lost 0 bases, J lost 1 base, and 2 bases stayed unmatched. In nucleotides, the CDR3 is TGTGCCAGTAGTATAGAGGGACAGCCCCAAGAGACCCAGTACTTC. It specifies CASSIEGQPQETQYF.

V usage is TRBV2 and J usage is TRBJ1-2; 9 bases map to TRBD1. Trimming removed 5 bases from V and 0 bases from J; junction bases left unmatched: 19. Germline V gene data show CDR1 as SNHLY and CDR2 as FYNNEI. The CDR3 sequence is 20 residues long. The CDR3 here is CASSTNPTGGTWKANYGYTF. CDR3 bases: TGTGCCAGCAGTACCAACCCGACAGGGGGAACCTGGAAAGCTAACTATGGCTACACCTTC.

The chain uses TRBV29-1 and TRBJ2-5; D might be TRBD1 (5 bases). The CDR3 has 11 residues. Germline V gene data show CDR1 as SQVTM and CDR2 as ANQGSEA. Trimming pared 4 bases from V and 2 bases from J, leaving 5 bases between. The DNA of the CDR3 is TGCAGCGTTGGACAGCAAGAGACCCAGTACTTC. Its translation: CSVGQQETQYF. Variable domain in full (rest from reference TRBV29-1 and TRBJ2-5): SAVISQKPSRDICQRGTSLTIQCQVDSQVTMMFWYRQQPGQSLTLIATANQGSEATYESGFVIDKFPISRPNLTFSTLTVSNMSPEDSSIYLCSVGQQETQYFGPGTRLLVL.

The rearrangement joins TRBV29-1 to TRBJ2-3; 7 nucleotides match TRBD1. CDR3 length equals 16 residues. Unmatched junction bases numbered 18, after V lost 8 bases and J lost 4 bases. The germline gives CDR1 SQVTM, CDR2 ANQGSEA. CDR3 coding DNA: TGCAGCCTAAAAAACCACGGGCAGGGGGTGGCAGATACGCAGTATTTT. As protein: CSLKNHGQGVADTQYF.

This chain uses TRBV9 with TRBJ1-6, with 8 bases lining up with TRBD1. The V gene's germline CDR1 is SGDLS and CDR2 YYNGEE. Trimming at V came to 2 bases and at J to 6 bases, leaving 10 bases not matched to a gene. This CDR3 has 17 residues. CDR3 coding DNA: TGTGCCAGCAGCGTCTGGGACAGGCCCTCCGGTAATTCACCCCTCCACTTT. As protein: CASSVWDRPSGNSPLHF. The full variable domain, its missing parts supplied by reference TRBV9 and TRBJ1-6, is DSGVTQTPKHLITATGQRVTLRCSPRSGDLSVYWYQQSLDQGLQFLIQYYNGEERAKGNILERFSAQQFPDLHSELNLSSLELGDSALYFCASSVWDRPSGNSPLHFGNGTRLTVT.